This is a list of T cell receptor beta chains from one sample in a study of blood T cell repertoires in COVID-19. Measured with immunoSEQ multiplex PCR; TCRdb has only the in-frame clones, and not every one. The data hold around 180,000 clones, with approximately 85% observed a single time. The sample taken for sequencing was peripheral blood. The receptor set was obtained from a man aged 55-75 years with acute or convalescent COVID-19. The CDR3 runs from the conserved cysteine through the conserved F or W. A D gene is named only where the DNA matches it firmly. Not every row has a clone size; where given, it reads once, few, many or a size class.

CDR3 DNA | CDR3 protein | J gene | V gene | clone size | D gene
TGTGCCAGCAGGCGGCGGGAGGAGGGCGGGGAGCTGTTTTTT | CASRRREEGGELFF | TRBJ2-2 | TRBV6-6 | . | TRBD2
TGTGCCAGTAGTGCGTGGACAGTAGCTAACTATGGCTACACCTTC | CASSAWTVANYGYTF | TRBJ1-2 | TRBV19 | . | .
TGTGCCTCCGGAGGGAATAATTCACCCCTCCACTTT | CASGGNNSPLHF | TRBJ1-6 | TRBV10-3 | many | .
TGTGCCAGCAGCGTCGGGCCGCGGGATAACACCGGGGAGCTGTTTTTT | CASSVGPRDNTGELFF | TRBJ2-2 | TRBV9 | once | .
TGTGCCAGCTCACTTTATAGCGGGAGTTACAATGAGCAGTTCTTC | CASSLYSGSYNEQFF | TRBJ2-1 | TRBV18 | . | TRBD2
TGTGCCAGCAGCCTGACAGGGTTAAATTCACCCCTCCACTTT | CASSLTGLNSPLHF | TRBJ1-6 | TRBV7-9 | . | TRBD1
TGTGCCAGCAGCACCGGGACTAGCGGGAGGGTTAACCAAGAGACCCAGTACTTC | CASSTGTSGRVNQETQYF | TRBJ2-5 | TRBV6-2/TRBV6-3 | . | TRBD2
TGTGCCAGCAGCTTCAGGGGGCTTGCTAATCAGCCCCAGCATTTT | CASSFRGLANQPQHF | TRBJ1-5 | TRBV5-8 | . | TRBD1
TGTGCCAGCAGCCAGACAGGGGGTGATCAGCCCCAGCATTTT | CASSQTGGDQPQHF | TRBJ1-5 | TRBV3-1/TRBV3-2 | . | TRBD1
TGTGCCAGCAGCTCAAACATGAACACTGAAGCTTTCTTT | CASSSNMNTEAFF | TRBJ1-1 | TRBV11-1 | . | .
TGCAGCGTCAATATCGGGACAGGGGGCTACGAGCAGTACTTC | CSVNIGTGGYEQYF | TRBJ2-7 | TRBV29-1 | once | TRBD1
TGTGCCAGCAGCTCCAGGGTCCACGGGGAGCTGTTTTTT | CASSSRVHGELFF | TRBJ2-2 | TRBV7-9 | . | .
TGTGCCAGCAGTCGGGGAGAGACCCAGTACTTC | CASSRGETQYF | TRBJ2-5 | TRBV7-9 | . | .
TGTGCCGCCAGCCTCAGGGGCAATCAGCCCCAGCATTTT | CAASLRGNQPQHF | TRBJ1-5 | TRBV19 | . | .
TGTGCCAGCAGCTTACTTCTAGCGGCGGCGGATACGCAGTATTTT | CASSLLLAAADTQYF | TRBJ2-3 | TRBV7-8 | . | TRBD2
TGTGCCAGCAGCAAAGTACGGCAGCCCCAGCATTTT | CASSKVRQPQHF | TRBJ1-5 | TRBV21-1 | . | .
TGTGCCAGCAGTTCCCTCCCGGGACTAGCGGGACAAGAGCAGTTCTTC | CASSSLPGLAGQEQFF | TRBJ2-1 | TRBV6-2/TRBV6-3 | . | TRBD2
TGTGCCAGCAGCGTAGCGGGATCCTACAATGAGCAGTTCTTC | CASSVAGSYNEQFF | TRBJ2-1 | TRBV7-3 | . | TRBD2
TGTGCCAGCAGCCCCGGGACTAGCGGGAGGAGGCCCTACAATGAGCAGTTCTTC | CASSPGTSGRRPYNEQFF | TRBJ2-1 | TRBV5-4 | . | TRBD2